This T cell receptor (beta chain) derives from a study of blood T cell repertoires in COVID-19. About the research overall: Samples of COVID-19 (acute and convalescent) were obtained from the United States, Italy and Spain.

The CDR3 loop spans 14 amino acids. Germline-derived CDR1 and CDR2 are LNHDA and SQIVND (reference sequence). Trimming took 5 bases from V and 4 from J; bases not matched to a gene: 6. Generated by immunoSEQ multiplex PCR, the TCRdb table keeps only in-frame clones and is missing some. The sample carries a few hundred thousand clones, around nine tenths recorded once. Comment on this clone: Other DNA sequences in this specimen translate into the identical CDR3.

This clonotype was obtained from a human donor in a cohort sampled during active COVID-19. Specimen: peripheral blood. The rearrangement links TRBV19 to TRBJ1-2; TRBD1 matches at 8 bases. The CDR3 DNA reads TGTGCCAGTAGTGTTGACAGGGGCCCCTATGGCTACACCTTC. Amino acid sequence: CASSVDRGPYGYTF.